The entry below describes one T cell receptor beta chain. This specimen belongs to a study of regulatory T cells in long-lasting Graves disease. Time point noted: persistent/refractory GD, antithyroid drugs over 5 years with positive TRAb. After RNA was extracted from PBMCs, the TCR library was made from it. This CDR3 contains 13 residues. The germline gives CDR1 MNHNS, CDR2 SASEGT. The ends were cut back, 1 base at V and 5 bases at J, with 9 bases in the middle. Assembly of TCR beta libraries relied on iRepertoire HTBI primers together with Arm-PCR of CDR3 regions. Each CDR3 protein is one row after TCRdb ran MiXCR on the multiplex PCR reads. Of 650,000 to 700,000 distinct CDR3 sequences listed, roughly 30% are singletons.

The starting material was peripheral blood mononuclear cells (PBMCs), obtained when the disease was refractory, from a patient treated with antithyroid drugs. This sequence originates from a female donor with Graves disease. The genes are TRBV6-1 and TRBJ2-7; the D is unclear. Written as DNA, the CDR3 is TGTGCCAGCAGTGAAGTACCAGGCGACGAGCAGTACTTC. As protein: CASSEVPGDEQYF.